This is a list of T cell receptor beta chains from one sample in a study of control samples from healthy donors and cancer patients. TCRdb's copy holds only in-frame clones and misses some; the assay was immunoSEQ multiplex PCR. Of 350,000 to 450,000 clones in the sample, around nine tenths are singletons; the top ten hold over 5.5%. Input material: PBMCs. Source of these receptors: a man aged 40-49 years with head and neck cancer. Both conserved end residues are part of each CDR3. D genes are given only for firm matches. Where a row states a size, it is once, few, many or the class of an expanded clone; other rows omit it.

abundance,v_gene,d_gene,len,j_gene,CDR3nt,CDR3aa
few,TRBV28,TRBD2,13,TRBJ2-7,TGTGCCAGCCGGCCGGGGGGATTATACGAGCAGTACTTC,CASRPGGLYEQYF
.,TRBV11-2,.,13,TRBJ2-5,TGTGCCAGCAGCTCAAGACAGAGGGAGACCCAGTACTTC,CASSSRQRETQYF
.,TRBV10-3,.,17,TRBJ2-6,TGTGCCATCAGGAGTTTCACCCTAGCCTCTGGGGCCAACGTCCTGACTTTC,CAIRSFTLASGANVLTF
.,TRBV5-6,.,16,TRBJ2-7,TGTGCCAGCAGCTGGGGGAGCAGGGCAAATTCCTACGAGCAGTACTTC,CASSWGSRANSYEQYF
.,TRBV5-4,TRBD1,15,TRBJ1-6,TGTGCCAGCAGCTTAGGCAGGGGGCTTCGCTCACCCCTCCACTTT,CASSLGRGLRSPLHF
.,TRBV7-9,.,13,TRBJ2-7,TGTGCCAGCAGCTTTCAACTCCCCTACGAGCAGTACTTC,CASSFQLPYEQYF
.,TRBV28,.,16,TRBJ1-1,TGTGCCAGCAGCCTGGGGCAGAGCTTCATGAACACTGAAGCTTTCTTT,CASSLGQSFMNTEAFF
.,TRBV10-2,.,14,TRBJ2-1,TGCGCCAGCAGTGACAGGGCCTTCTACAATGAGCAGTTCTTC,CASSDRAFYNEQFF
few,TRBV5-1,.,17,TRBJ1-2,TGCGCCAGCAGCTTGGCCGTGGGGGACGGATCCCGCTATGGCTACACCTTC,CASSLAVGDGSRYGYTF
.,TRBV6-5,TRBD1,15,TRBJ2-7,TGTGCCAGCAGTTCCAGGCGACAGGGTAACTACGAGCAGTACTTC,CASSSRRQGNYEQYF
.,TRBV18,.,13,TRBJ1-1,TGTGCCAGCTCACCACTTGGGGGCACTGAAGCTTTCTTT,CASSPLGGTEAFF